Listed below are T cell receptor beta chains from one sample, sequenced in a study of blood T cell repertoires in COVID-19. Using immunoSEQ multiplex PCR, the repertoire was profiled, and TCRdb retains in-frame clones only, with some absent. Among fewer than 250,000 clones listed, approximately 90% were seen once. The source material was peripheral blood. The source is a man aged 35 to 55 with acute or convalescent COVID-19. The CDR3 runs from the conserved cysteine through the conserved F or W. A D gene is named only where the DNA matches it firmly. Only some rows state a clone size, as once, few, many or a class for expanded clones.

clone_size	v_call	d_call	cdr3_length	j_call	cdr3_nt	cdr3_aa
-	TRBV6-5	-	14	TRBJ2-3	TGTGCCAGCAGTCTACGGACACACACAGATACGCAGTATTTT	CASSLRTHTDTQYF
-	TRBV6-5	TRBD1	14	TRBJ2-1	TGTGCCAGCACTGCCGGGACAGGGAGGAATGAGCAGTTCTTC	CASTAGTGRNEQFF
-	TRBV4-3	-	15	TRBJ2-7	TGCGCCAGCAGCCCCTCAGTGGGGGGCTCCTACGAGCAGTACTTC	CASSPSVGGSYEQYF
once	TRBV28	-	15	TRBJ1-5	TGTGCCAGCAGTAAATTTGGGTTGGGGGGTCAGCCCCAGCATTTT	CASSKFGLGGQPQHF
-	TRBV5-4	TRBD2	17	TRBJ2-1	TGTGCCAGCAGCCCCGGGGGCGGGGGGTCCCGGTACAATGAGCAGTTCTTC	CASSPGGGGSRYNEQFF
-	TRBV7-3	TRBD2	15	TRBJ2-7	TGTGCCAGCAGCCCCTCCGTGGGAGGGCCAATTGAGCAGTACTTC	CASSPSVGGPIEQYF
-	TRBV5-1	TRBD2	16	TRBJ2-1	TGCGCCAGCAGCTTGGGACTAGCGGGTAAGGTCAATGAGCAGTTCTTC	CASSLGLAGKVNEQFF
-	TRBV5-1	-	14	TRBJ2-5	TGCGCCAGCACCACCCAGGGAGGAGGGGAGACCCAGTACTTC	CASTTQGGGETQYF
-	TRBV7-2	-	14	TRBJ2-5	TGTGCCAGCAGCTTAAACCCGACTGGAGAGACCCAGTACTTC	CASSLNPTGETQYF
-	TRBV7-2	TRBD2	14	TRBJ2-7	TGTGCCAGCAGCTTAGCGGGAGGGTATTACGAGCAGTACTTC	CASSLAGGYYEQYF
once	TRBV7-9	-	12	TRBJ2-7	TGTGCCAGCAGCTTTTTTTCGGACGAGCAGTACTTC	CASSFFSDEQYF
-	TRBV19	-	15	TRBJ1-5	TGTGCCAGTAGTACTTGGGCTATGGGCAATCAGCCCCAGCATTTT	CASSTWAMGNQPQHF
-	TRBV4-1	TRBD2	16	TRBJ2-5	TGCGCCAGCAGCCGGACGGGACTAGCGGGGCGGGAGACCCAGTACTTC	CASSRTGLAGRETQYF
-	TRBV5-1	TRBD1	15	TRBJ1-1	TGCGCCAGCAGCTTGGACGGGACAGTTAACACTGAAGCTTTCTTT	CASSLDGTVNTEAFF
-	TRBV19	-	17	TRBJ2-4	TGTGCCAGTAGTCTGCCACGTTTCGATTTGTACGGGAACATTCAGTACTTC	CASSLPRFDLYGNIQYF
-	TRBV10-1	TRBD2	13	TRBJ2-1	TGCGCCAGCAGTGAAGGGACTAGCATTGAGCAGTTCTTC	CASSEGTSIEQFF
-	TRBV6-5	TRBD1	14	TRBJ1-5	TGTGCCAGCACTCTGGACAGGGGAAAGCAGCCCCAGCATTTT	CASTLDRGKQPQHF
once	TRBV29-1	-	15	TRBJ2-5	TGCAGCGTTGATCCTACACAGGAATCCCAAGAGACCCAGTACTTC	CSVDPTQESQETQYF
-	TRBV6-5	TRBD1	15	TRBJ2-7	TGTGCCAGCAGAGCTGGGGACAGCTCCCTCTACGAGCAGTACTTC	CASRAGDSSLYEQYF
-	TRBV2	-	15	TRBJ2-1	TGTGCCAGCAGTGATGACTACCCCGGAGTCAATGAGCAGTTCTTC	CASSDDYPGVNEQFF
-	TRBV5-1	-	15	TRBJ2-3	TGCGCCAGCAGCTTGGTTGCAGGGGGGCCCGATACGCAGTATTTT	CASSLVAGGPDTQYF
few	TRBV4-2	-	14	TRBJ1-1	TGTGCCAGCAGCCATCAAAACGGGAACACTGAAGCTTTCTTT	CASSHQNGNTEAFF
-	TRBV12-3/TRBV12-4	-	13	TRBJ1-1	TGTGCCAGCAGTTACGGACAGAACACTGAAGCTTTCTTT	CASSYGQNTEAFF
-	TRBV15	TRBD2	15	TRBJ2-3	TGTGCCACCAGCAGGGAGGTACTAGCGGGAGATACGCAGTATTTT	CATSREVLAGDTQYF
many	TRBV4-3	-	14	TRBJ2-1	TGCGCCAGCAGCGTGGACAATACCTACAATGAGCAGTTCTTC	CASSVDNTYNEQFF
-	TRBV6-5	-	16	TRBJ2-6	TGTGCCAGCAGTTACGCCGGTCTCTCTGGGGCCAACGTCCTGACTTTC	CASSYAGLSGANVLTF
few	TRBV4-2	-	14	TRBJ1-1	TGTGCCAGCAGCCAAGTCTCTGAGACAGCTGAAGCTTTCTTT	CASSQVSETAEAFF
-	TRBV5-1	-	16	TRBJ2-5	TGCGCCAGCAGCCCAGCGGGCGGGACGTACCAAGAGACCCAGTACTTC	CASSPAGGTYQETQYF
-	TRBV3-1/TRBV3-2	TRBD1	15	TRBJ1-6	TGTGCCAGCAGCCCATGGACAGGGGGGGGCTCACCCCTCCACTTT	CASSPWTGGGSPLHF
-	TRBV27	TRBD1	13	TRBJ1-2	TGTGCCAGCGGCCAACGACAGGGGTATCGCTACACCTTC	CASGQRQGYRYTF
-	TRBV28	-	15	TRBJ1-1	TGTGCCAGCGGGGTAAGGGGAAATCTGGACACTGAAGCTTTCTTT	CASGVRGNLDTEAFF
-	TRBV5-1	-	13	TRBJ1-6	TGCGCCAGCAGCTTAATACAGTATTCACCCCTCCACTTT	CASSLIQYSPLHF
-	TRBV7-9	TRBD1	14	TRBJ1-2	TGTGCCAGCAGAAGGACAGGGGATCCCTATGGCTACACCTTC	CASRRTGDPYGYTF
-	TRBV5-1	-	14	TRBJ2-1	TGCGCCAGCCGACTAGTTTATGGAGAAAATGAGCAGTTCTTC	CASRLVYGENEQFF
once	TRBV7-9	-	13	TRBJ2-5	TGTGCCAGCAGCTCATCCGGCCTAGGGACCCAGTACTTC	CASSSSGLGTQYF
-	TRBV3-1/TRBV3-2	TRBD2	15	TRBJ2-7	TGTGCCAGCAGCCAACAGGTCAGCGGGGGCTACGAGCAGTACTTC	CASSQQVSGGYEQYF
-	TRBV7-6	TRBD2	16	TRBJ2-5	TGTGCCAGCAGCGCCGGGACTAGCGGGGCGGTAGAGACCCAGTACTTC	CASSAGTSGAVETQYF
-	TRBV6-5	-	15	TRBJ2-7	TGTGCCAGCAGCTTCGGGTCAGCTGCCCTCTACGAGCAGTACTTC	CASSFGSAALYEQYF
once	TRBV24-1	TRBD1	13	TRBJ2-4	TGTGCCACCAGTGATGGGGACAGAAGCACTCAGTACTTC	CATSDGDRSTQYF
-	TRBV29-1	-	12	TRBJ2-7	TGCAGCGTTGGACTCAGGGATGGCGAGCAGTACTTC	CSVGLRDGEQYF
-	TRBV4-1	TRBD1	15	TRBJ2-7	TGCGCCAGCAGCCATAACAGGGGGGTAAATTACGAGCAGTACTTC	CASSHNRGVNYEQYF
once	TRBV5-1	-	16	TRBJ2-7	TGCGCCAGCAGCTCCTGCCCCCCTAATAAGAATTGCGAGCAGTACTTC	CASSSCPPNKNCEQYF
-	TRBV30	TRBD1	13	TRBJ1-1	TGTGCCTCGGACAGGGTTGCGGACACTGAAGCTTTCTTT	CASDRVADTEAFF
-	TRBV6-6	TRBD2	13	TRBJ2-7	TGTGCCACCCGGCGGGAGATTTCCTACGAGCAGTACTTC	CATRREISYEQYF
-	TRBV6-5	-	13	TRBJ2-7	TGTGCCAGCAGCTCCGACAGGAGATACGAGCAGTACTTC	CASSSDRRYEQYF
-	TRBV11-2	TRBD1	18	TRBJ1-1	TGTGCCAGCAGCTTAGGGGACAGGGGATTCGACCGGGTCTCTGAAGCTTTCTTT	CASSLGDRGFDRVSEAFF
-	TRBV27	-	14	TRBJ1-6	TGTGCCAGCAGACCCCTGCTGGGCAATTCACCCCTCCACTTT	CASRPLLGNSPLHF
-	TRBV28	-	13	TRBJ2-7	TGTGCCAGCAGTATACTGGACTCTTACGAGCAGTACTTC	CASSILDSYEQYF
-	TRBV9	-	14	TRBJ2-5	TGTGCCAGCAGCGTAGGGGGGGTCGTTGAGACCCAGTACTTC	CASSVGGVVETQYF
-	TRBV3-1/TRBV3-2	-	15	TRBJ2-7	TGTGCCAGCAGCCAACCCTTGGCTGGCGGCTACGAGCAGTACTTC	CASSQPLAGGYEQYF
-	TRBV28	TRBD2	14	TRBJ2-1	TGTGCCAGCAGTCCCCTAGCGGTAGACAATGAGCAGTTCTTC	CASSPLAVDNEQFF
-	TRBV14	TRBD1	14	TRBJ2-7	TGTGCCAGCAGCCAATTTCGGACAGGCTACGAGCAGTACTTC	CASSQFRTGYEQYF
-	TRBV29-1	-	16	TRBJ1-1	TGCAGCGTTGCGGTGAGGGGCCGGGACATGAACACTGAAGCTTTCTTT	CSVAVRGRDMNTEAFF
-	TRBV28	-	13	TRBJ1-2	TGTGCCAGCAGTTTGGGGCTTAACTATGGCTACACCTTC	CASSLGLNYGYTF